Shown below are 11 T cell receptor beta chains from a single sample sequenced in a study of lymphopenia after photon versus proton radiotherapy (dated by TCRdb to the late 2010s). Library prep was done by the immunoSEQ multiplex PCR assay. The immuneACCESS repertoire file appears here via TCRdb, limited to in-frame rearrangements. These files lack a portion of the clones; in checked studies, under half of the deficit traces to unresolved V genes, and the cause of the others is not known. This sample gives more than 30,000 clones in total; more than 70% of them show up just once. Around 3% of the sample belongs to the ten largest clones. The source material was peripheral blood, sampled from a patient treated with photon-based radiotherapy. The receptors originated from a man in his forties or fifties with gastric cancer.

In DNA form, the CDR3 reads TGCGCCAGCAGCTTGGGGGACATATTGAACACTGAAGCTTTCTTT. It codes for CASSLGDILNTEAFF. This rearrangement joins TRBV5-1 to TRBJ1-1; D is perhaps TRBD1 (6 bases). V gave up 0 bases and J gave up 0 bases, with 9 bases separating them. Germline loops: CDR1 SGHRS, CDR2 YFSETQ. This CDR3 region has 15 residues.

The genes are TRBV4-1 and TRBJ2-1, with a tentative D call TRBD2 (5 bases). The germline CDR1 and CDR2 sequences are MGHRA and YSYEKL. V was shortened by 2 bases and J by 9 bases, with 14 bases between the two germline ends. This CDR3 contains 14 residues. The CDR3 loop is CASSQPRTSGEQFF. In DNA form, the CDR3 reads TGCGCCAGCAGCCAACCCCGTACTAGTGGTGAGCAGTTCTTC.

V usage is TRBV7-2 and J usage is TRBJ2-7; D remains unclear. The CDR3 length is 13 residues. V lost 6 bases to trimming and J lost 9 bases, with 18 bases between them. Per the germline V gene, CDR1 is SGHTA and CDR2 is FQGNSA. The CDR3 reads CASSSYISTGQYF. The CDR3 bases are TGTGCCAGCAGTTCCTATATCTCAACGGGGCAGTACTTC.

This chain uses TRBV5-1 with TRBJ2-1; 7 bases align to TRBD2. This CDR3 has 16 amino acids. Trimming took 4 bases from V and 4 from J; bases not matched to a gene: 11. Germline V CDR1 and CDR2: SGHRS, YFSETQ. The CDR3 is CASSPLGRAGYNEQFF. CDR3 sequence (DNA): TGCGCCAGCAGCCCCCTGGGGAGGGCGGGGTACAATGAGCAGTTCTTC.

V usage is TRBV30 and J usage is TRBJ2-2, with D possibly TRBD1 on 5 matching bases. The germline V and J ends were trimmed by 2 bases and 3 bases, with 10 bases remaining between them. The CDR3 is made up of 14 amino acids. CDR1 GTSNPN and CDR2 SVGIG come from the germline V gene (reference sequence). CDR3: CAWSRGTDTGELFF. The CDR3 DNA follows: TGTGCCTGGAGTAGGGGTACCGACACCGGGGAGCTGTTTTTT.

The chain has TRBV28 and TRBJ2-2; TRBD2 matches 7 bases. Germline values: CDR1 MDHEN, CDR2 SYDVKM. Trimming removed 5 bases from V and 2 bases from J; junction bases left unmatched: 5. The CDR3 contains 15 residues. CDR3 loop: CASSLAGVNTGELFF. In DNA, the CDR3 is TGTGCCAGCAGTCTCGCGGGAGTTAACACCGGGGAGCTGTTTTTT.

The chain links TRBV4-2 to TRBJ2-5; D perhaps matches TRBD1 (6 bases). The end of the DNA fits TRBJ2-7 better, so the J call may be wrong. CDR1 LGHNA and CDR2 YNFKEQ come from the germline V gene. This CDR3 has 15 amino acids. Here the CDR3 DNA reads TGTGCCAGCAGCCAGCTACAGACAGGCTCCTACGAGCAGTACTTC. Its translation is CASSQLQTGSYEQYF.

The chain joins TRBV7-6 to TRBJ2-7, with TRBD1 as a possible D gene (7 bases). The CDR3 runs to 16 residues. V lost 0 bases to trimming and J lost 3 bases, with 15 bases between them. The V gene's germline CDR1 is SGHVS and CDR2 FNYEAQ. Here the CDR3 reads CASSLAEGARLYEQYF. CDR3 nucleotide sequence: TGTGCCAGCAGCTTAGCGGAGGGGGCGCGTCTCTACGAGCAGTACTTC.

This chain links TRBV21-1 with TRBJ1-5; the D call of TRBD1 is as the table states it, not checked on the DNA. TRBV21-1 counts as a pseudogene. The CDR3 spans 16 residues. The CDR3, as DNA: TGTGCCAGCACCACGGACCCGGGACAGTTCAATCAGCCCCAGCATTTT. This encodes CASTTDPGQFNQPQHF.

The chain joins TRBV6-1 to TRBJ1-1, with TRBD1 matching 7 bases. V gave up 4 bases and J gave up 3 bases; unmatched junction bases: 5. The CDR3 runs to 14 residues. Germline V gene data show CDR1 as MNHNS and CDR2 as SASEGT. The CDR3 region has the DNA TGTGCCAGCAGTGCCCAGGGGGGGGACACTGAAGCTTTCTTT. Its translation is CASSAQGGDTEAFF.

The CDR3 DNA sequence: TGCGCCAGCAGCTCGGGACGAGATGCAGATACGCAGTATTTT. It yields the protein CASSSGRDADTQYF. The V and J genes are TRBV5-1 and TRBJ2-3; D tentatively reads TRBD1 or TRBD2 (5 bases each). This CDR3 has 14 residues. Trimming removed 3 bases from V and 4 bases from J, with 12 bases in between. CDR1 is SGHRS, CDR2 YFSETQ, per germline.